The 18 T cell receptor beta chains below all came from one sample that was sequenced in a study of radiotherapy plus CTLA-4 blockade in lung cancer. The protocol was immunoSEQ multiplex PCR, while the TCRdb copy is restricted to in-frame clones and leaves out a portion. The table records 80,000 to 100,000 clones, approximately 72% of them present only once. The specimen comprised peripheral blood, sampled from a patient treated with radiotherapy plus ipilimumab. The source is a human donor with non-small cell lung cancer who had a partial response to radiotherapy plus ipilimumab. Some clones in this sample may be carry-over from other donors' samples.

The V gene is TRBV7-8, the J gene TRBJ2-2; no reliable D call. Germline V lookup: CDR1 SGHVS, CDR2 FQNEAQ. This CDR3 spans 15 amino acids. V lost 3 bases and J lost 3, with 11 bases in between. This CDR3 is CASSFILVDTGELFF. Written as DNA, the CDR3 is TGTGCCAGCAGCTTTATCCTAGTGGACACCGGGGAGCTGTTTTTT. Together with reference TRBV7-8 and TRBJ2-2, the CDR3 gives the full variable domain: GAGVSQSPRYKVAKRGQDVALRCDPISGHVSLFWYQQALGQGPEFLTYFQNEAQLDKSGLPSDRFFAERPEGSVSTLKIQRTQQEDSAVYLCASSFILVDTGELFFGEGSRLTVL.

The rearrangement uses TRBV6-5 and TRBJ2-7; 9 bases fit TRBD1. This CDR3 comprises 14 residues. Germline trimming cut 5 bases from V and 3 bases from J; bases unmatched to any gene: 5. The V gene's germline CDR1 is MNHEY and CDR2 SVGAGI. For the CDR3, the DNA is TGTGCCAGCAGTGACGGGACAGGGAACTACGAGCAGTACTTC. Translating it yields CASSDGTGNYEQYF.

This clone was seen a handful of times. The J gene is TRBJ1-1, the V gene TRBV9; TRBD1 matches at 7 bases. Germline-derived CDR1 and CDR2 are SGDLS and YYNGEE. V trimming: 4 bases; J trimming: 1 base; junction bases outside the gene matches: 7. This CDR3 has 15 amino acids. CDR3 amino acids: CASSPRQGGNTEAFF. CDR3 sequence (DNA): TGTGCCAGCAGCCCCCGACAGGGAGGGAACACTGAAGCTTTCTTT.

This clone was counted once. The chain combines TRBV6-6 with TRBJ2-7; possible D gene TRBD1, 5 bases. This CDR3 spans 14 amino acids. Deletions cut 8 bases from V and 0 bases from J, with 14 bases between. Germline values: CDR1 MNHNY, CDR2 SVGAGI (reference sequence). CDR3 bases: TGTGCCAGCCATTTGAGTAGGGGCTCCTACGAGCAGTACTTC. This codes for CASHLSRGSYEQYF.

The chain combines TRBV5-1 with TRBJ2-7, with D tentatively TRBD1 (6 bases). Germline V CDR1 and CDR2: SGHRS, YFSETQ. V was trimmed by 1 base and J by 4 bases, leaving 12 bases between them. This CDR3 contains 14 residues. The CDR3 spells CASSLTGTTYEQYF. DNA of the CDR3: TGCGCCAGCAGCTTGACAGGGACGACGTACGAGCAGTACTTC. The complete variable domain, with remaining parts taken from reference TRBV5-1 and TRBJ2-7, reads KAGVTQTPRYLIKTRGQQVTLSCSPISGHRSVSWYQQTPGQGLQFLFEYFSETQRNKGNFPGRFSGRQFSNSRSEMNVSTLELGDSALYLCASSLTGTTYEQYFGPGTRLTVT.

This clone has just one count. The rearrangement joins TRBV2 to TRBJ1-6; D unclear. CDR1 and CDR2 (germline): SNHLY, FYNNEI. This CDR3 spans 14 amino acids. V shed 4 bases and J shed 14 bases, with 18 bases lying between them. CDR3 loop: CASSVGPPEVSLHF. CDR3 DNA: TGTGCCAGCAGTGTCGGGCCCCCGGAGGTCTCCCTCCACTTT.

The chain is built from TRBV6-6 and TRBJ2-1; 7 bases are a match to TRBD1. This CDR3 contains 14 residues. With V trimmed by 6 bases and J by 9 bases, 11 bases remained unmatched. Per germline, CDR1 MNHNY and CDR2 SVGAGI (reference sequence). The DNA of the CDR3 is TGTGCCAGCAGACCCGACGGGACAGTGTCTGAGCAGTTCTTC. Translated, it gives CASRPDGTVSEQFF.

The chain employs TRBV9 and TRBJ1-3; D gene unclear. There are 13 residues in the CDR3. V dropped 0 bases and J dropped 2 bases, with 3 bases sitting between them. Per germline, CDR1 SGDLS and CDR2 YYNGEE. This chain's CDR3 is CASSVGTGNTIYF. DNA for the CDR3: TGTGCCAGCAGCGTAGGTACTGGAAACACCATATATTTT.

The rearrangement uses TRBV2 and TRBJ2-7; 13 bases match TRBD2. The CDR3 covers 15 residues. The V segment lost 6 bases and the J segment 4 bases; nucleotides outside the gene matches: 6. The germline CDR1 and CDR2 sequences are SNHLY and FYNNEI. Here the CDR3 DNA reads TGTGCCAGCAGCAGACTAGCGGGAGGATCTTACGAGCAGTACTTC. Its translation: CASSRLAGGSYEQYF. The full variable domain, rest sourced from reference TRBV2 and TRBJ2-7, is EPEVTQTPSHQVTQMGQEVILRCVPISNHLYFYWYRQILGQKVEFLVSFYNNEISEKSEIFDDQFSVERPDGSNFTLKIRSTKLEDSAMYFCASSRLAGGSYEQYFGPGTRLTVT.

CDR3 amino acids: CASRQTVNTEAFF. Written as DNA, the CDR3 is TGTGCCAGCAGACAAACCGTGAACACTGAAGCTTTCTTT. The rearrangement joins TRBV7-9 to TRBJ1-1; D remains unclear. Trimming removed 6 bases from V and 0 bases from J, with 8 bases in between. There are 13 residues in the CDR3. In germline, CDR1 is SEHNR, CDR2 FQNEAQ (reference sequence).

This rearrangement joins TRBV7-2 to TRBJ2-5; D unresolved. Trimming took 1 base from V and 2 from J, leaving 8 bases between them. This CDR3 has 14 amino acids. The V gene's germline CDR1 is SGHTA and CDR2 FQGNSA. CDR3 sequence reads: CASSLEAVQETQYF. In DNA form, the CDR3 reads TGTGCCAGCAGCTTAGAGGCGGTTCAAGAGACCCAGTACTTC.

This clone has more than one count but fewer than ten. The rearrangement links TRBV27 to TRBJ1-2; D perhaps matches TRBD1 (6 bases). Germline assignment: CDR1 MNHEY and CDR2 SMNVEV (reference sequence). The germline V and J ends were trimmed by 5 bases and 0 bases, with 19 bases remaining between them. The CDR3 is 17 residues long. The CDR3: CASSDGSGEVANYGYTF. The CDR3 DNA is TGTGCCAGCAGTGACGGATCAGGGGAAGTAGCTAACTATGGCTACACCTTC.

This rearrangement joins TRBV6-6 to TRBJ1-2; TRBD1 agrees at 7 bases. Germline CDR1 and CDR2: MNHNY and SVGAGI (reference sequence). The CDR3 runs to 12 residues. V trimming: 5 bases; J trimming: 4 bases; junction bases outside the gene matches: 1. CDR3 loop: CASSGTVYGYTF. DNA of the CDR3: TGTGCCAGCAGTGGGACAGTCTATGGCTACACCTTC.

This sequence joins TRBV13 and TRBJ1-3, with D uncertain. CDR3 size: 13 residues. V was clipped by 0 bases and J by 4 bases, with 4 bases between them. The germline gives CDR1 PRHDT, CDR2 FYEKMQ (reference sequence). CDR3 protein: CASSLGTGNTIYF. The CDR3 DNA is TGTGCCAGCAGCTTAGGGACAGGAAACACCATATATTTT.

The V gene is TRBV2, the J gene TRBJ2-7, with 9 bases lining up with TRBD2. This CDR3 has 16 amino acids. Germline values: CDR1 SNHLY, CDR2 FYNNEI. The V and J ends lost 3 bases and 3 bases, in that order; junction bases with no gene match: 9. The CDR3, as DNA: TGTGCCAGCAGTGAGCTGGGCGGGAGGGCCTACTACGAGCAGTACTTC. Amino acid sequence: CASSELGGRAYYEQYF.

V and J are TRBV6-1 and TRBJ2-1, with 9 positions matching TRBD2. Looked up from germline, CDR1 is MNHNS and CDR2 is SASEGT. The CDR3 consists of 16 residues. J gave up 2 bases and V 2 bases, and 4 bases lay outside the gene matches. The CDR3 sequence is CASSELAGGPYNEQFF. The CDR3 DNA reads TGTGCCAGCAGTGAACTGGCGGGAGGGCCCTACAATGAGCAGTTCTTC.

This clone is termed medium-sized (0.01 to 0.1%). This rearrangement joins TRBV7-9 to TRBJ1-1; D unresolved. The germline gives CDR1 SEHNR, CDR2 FQNEAQ (reference sequence). The CDR3 is 11 amino acids. V dropped 2 bases and J dropped 5 bases, with 3 bases sitting between them. The CDR3 nucleotides read TGTGCCAGCAGCTTACTGACTGAAGCTTTCTTT. Translating gives CASSLLTEAFF.

About this clone itself: Since a much larger clone is just one base distant, this may be a read error. The rearrangement links TRBV25-1 to TRBJ1-1, with a weak D call TRBD1 (5 bases). Germline V gene lookup returns CDR1 MGHDK and CDR2 SYGVNS. Trimming shortened V by 6 bases and J by 1 base, and 6 bases separated the two germline ends. This CDR3 region has 12 residues. DNA of the CDR3: TGTGCCAGCAGCGGGGGGAACACTGAAGCTTTCTTT. The encoded protein is CASSGGNTEAFF.